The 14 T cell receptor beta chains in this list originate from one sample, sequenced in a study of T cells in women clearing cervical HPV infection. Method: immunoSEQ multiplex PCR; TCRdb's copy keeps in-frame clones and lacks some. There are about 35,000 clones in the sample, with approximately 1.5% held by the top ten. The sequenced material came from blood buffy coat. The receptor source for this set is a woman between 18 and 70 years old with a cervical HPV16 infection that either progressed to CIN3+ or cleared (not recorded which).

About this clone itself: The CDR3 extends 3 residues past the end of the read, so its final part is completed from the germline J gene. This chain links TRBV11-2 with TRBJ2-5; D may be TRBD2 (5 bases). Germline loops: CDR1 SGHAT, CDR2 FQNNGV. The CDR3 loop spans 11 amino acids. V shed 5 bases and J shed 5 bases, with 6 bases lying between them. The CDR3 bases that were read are TGTGCCAGCAGCCCGGGGGAGACC. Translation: CASSPGET. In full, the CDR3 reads CASSPGETQYF.

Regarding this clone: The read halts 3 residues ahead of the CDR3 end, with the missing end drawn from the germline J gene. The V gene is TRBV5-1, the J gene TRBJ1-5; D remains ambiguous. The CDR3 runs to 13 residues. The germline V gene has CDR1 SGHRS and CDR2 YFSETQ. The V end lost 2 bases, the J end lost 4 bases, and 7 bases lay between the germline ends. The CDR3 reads CASSLDQNQPQHF. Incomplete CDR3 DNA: TGCGCCAGCAGCTTAGATCAGAATCAGCCC.

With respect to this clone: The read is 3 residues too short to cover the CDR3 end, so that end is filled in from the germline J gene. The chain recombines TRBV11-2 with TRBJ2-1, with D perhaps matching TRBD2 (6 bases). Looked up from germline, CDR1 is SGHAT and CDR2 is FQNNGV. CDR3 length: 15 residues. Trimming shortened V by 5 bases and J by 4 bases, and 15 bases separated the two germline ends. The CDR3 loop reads CASSPHRDWYNEQFF. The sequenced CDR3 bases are TGTGCCAGCAGCCCTCACCGGGACTGGTACAATGAG.

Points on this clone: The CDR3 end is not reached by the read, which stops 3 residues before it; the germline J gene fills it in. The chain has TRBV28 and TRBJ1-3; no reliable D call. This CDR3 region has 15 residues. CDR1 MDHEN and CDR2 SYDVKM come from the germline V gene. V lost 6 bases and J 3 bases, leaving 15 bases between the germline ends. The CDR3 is CASSPPGLLGNTIYF. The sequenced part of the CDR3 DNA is TGTGCCAGCAGCCCCCCCGGTTTACTTGGAAACACC.

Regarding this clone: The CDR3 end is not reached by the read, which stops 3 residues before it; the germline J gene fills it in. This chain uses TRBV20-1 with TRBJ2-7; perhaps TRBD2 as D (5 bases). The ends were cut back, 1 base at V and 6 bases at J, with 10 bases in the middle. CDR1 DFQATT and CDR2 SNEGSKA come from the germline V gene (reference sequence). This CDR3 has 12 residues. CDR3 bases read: TGCAGTGCTAGAGTGAGAGCGGTCGAG. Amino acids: CSARVRAVE. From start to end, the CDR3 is CSARVRAVEQYF.

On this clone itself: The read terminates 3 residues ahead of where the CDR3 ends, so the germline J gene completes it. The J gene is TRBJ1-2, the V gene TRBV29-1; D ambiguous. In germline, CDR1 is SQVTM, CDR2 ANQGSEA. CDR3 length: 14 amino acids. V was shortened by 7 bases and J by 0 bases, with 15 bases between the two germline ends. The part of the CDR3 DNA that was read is TGCAGCGCAGCAACCATAGGGTCTAACTATGGC. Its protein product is CSAATIGSNYG. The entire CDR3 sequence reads CSAATIGSNYGYTF.

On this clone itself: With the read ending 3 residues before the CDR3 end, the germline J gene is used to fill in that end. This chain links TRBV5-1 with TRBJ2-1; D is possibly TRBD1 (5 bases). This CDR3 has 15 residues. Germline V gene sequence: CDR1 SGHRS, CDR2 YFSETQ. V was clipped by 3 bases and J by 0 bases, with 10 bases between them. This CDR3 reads CASSSQDISYNEQFF. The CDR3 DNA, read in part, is TGCGCCAGCAGCTCACAGGACATCTCCTACAATGAG.

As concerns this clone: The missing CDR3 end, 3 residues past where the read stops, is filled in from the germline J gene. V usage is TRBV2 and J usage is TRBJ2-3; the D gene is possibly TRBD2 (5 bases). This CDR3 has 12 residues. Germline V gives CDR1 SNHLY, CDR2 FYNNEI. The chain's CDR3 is CASNDLAGTQYF. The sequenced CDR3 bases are TGTGCCAGCAATGACCTAGCCGGGACG.

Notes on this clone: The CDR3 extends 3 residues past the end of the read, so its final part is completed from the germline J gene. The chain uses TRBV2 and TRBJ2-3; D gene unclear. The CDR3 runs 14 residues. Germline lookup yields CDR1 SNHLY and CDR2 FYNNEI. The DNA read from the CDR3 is TGTGCCAGCTGGAGCCCCTATAGCAATCAGCCG. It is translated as CASWSPYSNQP. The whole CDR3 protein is CASWSPYSNQPQYF.

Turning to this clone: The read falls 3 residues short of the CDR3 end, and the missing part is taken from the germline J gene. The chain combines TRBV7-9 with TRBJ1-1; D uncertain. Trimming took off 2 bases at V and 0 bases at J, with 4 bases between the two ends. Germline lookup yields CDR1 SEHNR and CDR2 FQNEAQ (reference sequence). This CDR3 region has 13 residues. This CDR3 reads CASSLQVNTEAFF. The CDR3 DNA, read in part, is TGTGCCAGCAGCTTACAGGTGAACACTGAA.

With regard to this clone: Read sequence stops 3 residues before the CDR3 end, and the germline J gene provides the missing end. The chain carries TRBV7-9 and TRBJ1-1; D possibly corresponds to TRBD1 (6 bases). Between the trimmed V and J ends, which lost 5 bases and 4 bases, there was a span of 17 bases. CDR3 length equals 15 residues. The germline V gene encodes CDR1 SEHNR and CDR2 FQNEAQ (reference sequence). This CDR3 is CASSPQTGLATEAFF. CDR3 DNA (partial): TGTGCCAGCAGCCCACAGACAGGTCTCGCCACTGAA.

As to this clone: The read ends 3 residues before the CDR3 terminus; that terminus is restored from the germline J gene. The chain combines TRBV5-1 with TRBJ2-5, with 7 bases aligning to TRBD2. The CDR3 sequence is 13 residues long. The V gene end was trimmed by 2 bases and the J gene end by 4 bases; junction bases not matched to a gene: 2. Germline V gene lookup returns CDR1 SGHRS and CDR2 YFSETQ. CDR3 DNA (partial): TGCGCCAGCAGCTTAACTAGCGTAGAGACC. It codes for CASSLTSVET. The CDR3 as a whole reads CASSLTSVETQYF. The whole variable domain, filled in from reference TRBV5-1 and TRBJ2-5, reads KAGVTQTPRYLIKTRGQQVTLSCSPISGHRSVSWYQQTPGQGLQFLFEYFSETQRNKGNFPGRFSGRQFSNSRSEMNVSTLELGDSALYLCASSLTSVETQYFGPGTRLLVL.

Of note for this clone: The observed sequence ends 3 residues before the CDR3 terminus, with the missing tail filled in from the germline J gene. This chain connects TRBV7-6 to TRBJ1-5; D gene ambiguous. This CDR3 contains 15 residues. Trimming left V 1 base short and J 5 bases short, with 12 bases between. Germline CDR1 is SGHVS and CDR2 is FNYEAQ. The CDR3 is CASSLVPSPDQPQHF. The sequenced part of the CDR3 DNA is TGTGCCAGCAGCTTAGTCCCGTCTCCGGATCAGCCC.

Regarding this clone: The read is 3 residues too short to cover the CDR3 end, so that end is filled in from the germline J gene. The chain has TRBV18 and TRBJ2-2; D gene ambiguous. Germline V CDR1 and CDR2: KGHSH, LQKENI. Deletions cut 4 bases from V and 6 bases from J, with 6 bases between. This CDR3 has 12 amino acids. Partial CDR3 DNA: TGTGCCAGCTCACATCCGGCCGGGGAG. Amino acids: CASSHPAGE. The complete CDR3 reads CASSHPAGELFF.